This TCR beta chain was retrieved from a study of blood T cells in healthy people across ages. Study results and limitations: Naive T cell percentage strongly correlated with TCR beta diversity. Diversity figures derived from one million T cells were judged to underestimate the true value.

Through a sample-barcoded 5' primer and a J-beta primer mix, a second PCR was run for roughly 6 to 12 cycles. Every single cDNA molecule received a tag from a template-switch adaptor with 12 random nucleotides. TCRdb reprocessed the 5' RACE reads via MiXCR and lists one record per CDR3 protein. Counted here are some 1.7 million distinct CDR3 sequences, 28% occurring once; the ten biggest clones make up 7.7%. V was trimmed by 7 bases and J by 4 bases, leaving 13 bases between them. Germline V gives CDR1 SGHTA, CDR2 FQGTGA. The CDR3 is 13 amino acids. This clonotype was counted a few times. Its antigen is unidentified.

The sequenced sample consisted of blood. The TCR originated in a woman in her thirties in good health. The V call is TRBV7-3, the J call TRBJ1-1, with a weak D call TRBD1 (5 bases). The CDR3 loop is CASKYAGGTEAFF. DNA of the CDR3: TGTGCCAGCAAATATGCGGGGGGCACTGAAGCTTTCTTT. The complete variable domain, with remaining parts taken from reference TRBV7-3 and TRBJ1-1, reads GAGVSQTPSNKVTEKGKYVELRCDPISGHTALYWYRQSLGQGPEFLIYFQGTGAADDSGLPNDRFFAVRPEGSVSTLKIQRTERGDSAVYLCASKYAGGTEAFFGQGTRLTVV.